These 7 T cell receptor beta chains share one sample of origin, sequenced in a study of blood T cell repertoires in COVID-19. Method: immunoSEQ multiplex PCR; TCRdb's copy keeps in-frame clones and lacks some. The data hold over 300,000 clones, with about 89% observed a single time. Sequencing input: PBMCs or T cells enriched from blood (not recorded which). These receptors all stem from a woman aged 40 to 50 who had recovered from COVID-19.

The rearrangement joins TRBV2 to TRBJ1-2; 9 bases are shared with TRBD1. The V and J ends lost 0 bases and 0 bases, in that order; junction bases with no gene match: 5. Germline CDR1 is SNHLY and CDR2 is FYNNEI. The CDR3 consists of 17 residues. The CDR3 is CASSEAGTGPANYGYTF. The DNA for the CDR3 is TGTGCCAGCAGTGAAGCGGGGACAGGGCCAGCTAACTATGGCTACACCTTC.

This clone was counted a few times. The CDR3 bases are TGTGCCAGCAGTTTTAACGGTGCCTACGAGCAGTACTTC. Its protein product is CASSFNGAYEQYF. The chain joins TRBV12-3 or TRBV12-4 to TRBJ2-7, with D uncertain. The CDR3 loop spans 13 amino acids. With 3 bases removed from V and 2 bases from J, the gap between germline ends came to 8 bases.

The chain uses TRBV13 and TRBJ2-7; 10 bases align to TRBD2. CDR3 length: 20 residues. V trimming: 6 bases; J trimming: 3 bases; junction bases outside the gene matches: 23. Germline V CDR1 and CDR2: PRHDT, FYEKMQ (reference sequence). The CDR3 bases are TGTGCCAGCAGTCTAGTTGGGGGACGGCTAGCGGGGGAATATCTCTACGAGCAGTACTTC. It translates to CASSLVGGRLAGEYLYEQYF.

The rearrangement links TRBV7-9 to TRBJ1-2, with TRBD1 matching 8 bases. V shed 10 bases, J shed 0 bases, and the junction held 16 bases outside the gene matches. The CDR3 consists of 17 residues. Per the germline V gene, CDR1 is SEHNR and CDR2 is FQNEAQ (reference sequence). CDR3 protein: CATNSGQGANSNYGYTF. The CDR3 DNA sequence: TGTGCCACCAACTCGGGGCAGGGGGCCAACTCTAACTATGGCTACACCTTC.

The genes are TRBV7-3 and TRBJ1-2; 10 bases agree with TRBD1. The V and J ends lost 1 base and 4 bases, in that order; junction bases with no gene match: 3. In germline, CDR1 is SGHTA, CDR2 FQGTGA. The CDR3 contains 15 residues. The CDR3, as DNA: TGTGCCAGCAGCTTAAGACAGGGGGCCGCCTATGGCTACACCTTC. Translating gives CASSLRQGAAYGYTF.

To note about this clone: The same CDR3 can be traced to other DNA sequences in this sample. The chain recombines TRBV7-2 with TRBJ1-2; no clear D. Trimming removed 0 bases at V and 2 bases at J, with 7 bases between. The CDR3 length is 14 residues. The V gene's germline CDR1 is SGHTA and CDR2 FQGNSA. The CDR3 reads CASSLAPGNYGYTF. The DNA of the CDR3 is TGTGCCAGCAGCTTAGCCCCGGGGAACTATGGCTACACCTTC.

V and J are TRBV7-9 and TRBJ1-2; 8 bases map to TRBD1. The CDR3 has 15 residues. V lost 1 base to trimming and J lost 4 bases; unmatched junction nucleotides: 5. Germline assignment: CDR1 SEHNR and CDR2 FQNEAQ (reference sequence). DNA for the CDR3: TGTGCCAGCAGCTTAGTGGGACAGGAAGCCTATGGCTACACCTTC. This sequence encodes CASSLVGQEAYGYTF.